Shown below are 27 T cell receptor beta chains from a single sample sequenced in a study of OX40 agonist ivuxolimab in advanced cancers. Clones were read by immunoSEQ multiplex PCR, and TCRdb kept only the in-frame ones, dropping some. The repertoire holds over 60,000 clones, with around 86% as singletons. Specimen: CD4+ or CD8+ T cells sorted from blood, collected in a trial of the OX40 agonist ivuxolimab. Receptors originate from an adult with an advanced solid tumor such as melanoma, head and neck, liver or kidney cancer.

In its sample, this clone was seen a few times. V is TRBV19 and J is TRBJ2-7; D is possibly TRBD1 or TRBD2 (5 bases each). CDR1 is LNHDA and CDR2 is SQIVND in the germline V gene (reference sequence). This CDR3 region has 13 residues. Trimming cost V 7 bases and J 2 bases, with 12 bases left between them. The chain's CDR3 is CASKRDGTYEQYF. CDR3 DNA: TGTGCCAGTAAACGGGACGGAACCTACGAGCAGTACTTC. The full variable domain, rest sourced from reference TRBV19 and TRBJ2-7, is DGGITQSPKYLFRKEGQNVTLSCEQNLNHDAMYWYRQDPGQGLRLIYYSQIVNDFQKGDIAEGYSVSREKKESFPLTVTSAQKNPTAFYLCASKRDGTYEQYFGPGTRLTVT.

V usage is TRBV11-2 and J usage is TRBJ2-7; D is undetermined. Germline CDR1 is SGHAT and CDR2 is FQNNGV. The CDR3 covers 15 residues. V was shortened by 4 bases and J by 0 bases, with 13 bases between the two germline ends. CDR3 amino acids: CASSSPQRSSYEQYF. CDR3 sequence (DNA): TGTGCCAGCAGCTCCCCCCAGAGAAGCTCCTACGAGCAGTACTTC.

The chain has TRBV5-4 and TRBJ2-6; D call uncertain. The germline V gene encodes CDR1 SGHNT and CDR2 YYREEE (reference sequence). The CDR3 contains 16 residues. Trimming removed 3 bases from V and 0 bases from J, with 10 bases in between. This CDR3 is CASSYSTRSGANVLTF. The CDR3 DNA reads TGTGCCAGCAGCTACTCAACACGCTCTGGGGCCAACGTCCTGACTTTC.

CDR3 sequence: CASSLQGAANEKLFF. CDR3 sequence (DNA): TGTGCCAGCAGCTTACAGGGGGCTGCTAATGAAAAACTGTTTTTT. The gene calls are TRBV5-4 and TRBJ1-4; TRBD1 matches 9 bases. Germline lookup yields CDR1 SGHNT and CDR2 YYREEE (reference sequence). The CDR3 extends over 15 amino acids. Losses at the gene ends were 2 bases for V and 3 bases for J; bases not matched to a gene: 2.

The chain recombines TRBV7-9 with TRBJ2-1; perhaps TRBD2 as D (6 bases). V was pared by 1 base and J by 6 bases, with 19 bases between. The germline V gene encodes CDR1 SEHNR and CDR2 FQNEAQ (reference sequence). The CDR3 covers 17 residues. The CDR3 DNA follows: TGTGCCAGCAGCTTAGGGAGGGCATCCGTAGTCGTCAATGAGCAGTTCTTC. Translation gives CASSLGRASVVVNEQFF.

This chain connects TRBV27 to TRBJ1-6, with D possibly matching TRBD1 (5 bases). CDR1 and CDR2 from the germline V gene are MNHEY and SMNVEV (reference sequence). CDR3 length equals 16 residues. V was clipped by 5 bases and J by 7 bases, with 18 bases between them. CDR3 sequence: CASSPPRGGPNSPLHF. CDR3 nucleotide sequence: TGTGCCAGCAGTCCCCCACGGGGCGGGCCCAATTCACCCCTCCACTTT.

V gene TRBV2 combines with J gene TRBJ1-4; TRBD1 is a possible D gene (5 bases). With 4 bases removed from V and 8 bases from J, the gap between germline ends came to 14 bases. This CDR3 comprises 14 residues. Germline V gives CDR1 SNHLY, CDR2 FYNNEI. CDR3: CASSVADWGEKLFF. In nucleotides, the CDR3 is TGTGCCAGCAGTGTAGCAGACTGGGGCGAAAAACTGTTTTTT.

V usage is TRBV6-5 and J usage is TRBJ2-5; TRBD2 is a possible D gene (6 bases). The V gene's germline CDR1 is MNHEY and CDR2 SVGAGI. The V end was cut by 6 bases, the J end by 2 bases, with 13 bases between. CDR3 length: 14 amino acids. The CDR3 reads CASRSAGYQETQYF. CDR3 DNA: TGTGCCAGCAGATCTGCGGGGTATCAAGAGACCCAGTACTTC.

This chain uses TRBV5-4 with TRBJ2-1, with D possibly called TRBD1 or TRBD2 (6 bases each). The CDR3 spans 17 residues. V lost 0 bases and J lost 1, with 14 bases in between. Germline CDR1 and CDR2: SGHNT and YYREEE (reference sequence). DNA of the CDR3: TGTGCCAGCAGCTTGGAGGGGGGCCCCGTGTCCTACAATGAGCAGTTCTTC. It yields the protein CASSLEGGPVSYNEQFF.

The CDR3 sequence: CASTPQDRDPTEAFF. DNA for the CDR3: TGTGCCAGTACCCCCCAGGACAGGGACCCCACTGAAGCTTTCTTT. V and J are TRBV19 and TRBJ1-1; 8 nucleotides align to TRBD1. V lost 7 bases, J lost 4 bases, and 11 bases stayed unmatched. Germline CDR1 LNHDA, CDR2 SQIVND (reference sequence). The CDR3 loop spans 15 amino acids.

CDR3 in amino acids: CASSLTAGSYNEQFF. CDR3 bases: TGCGCCAGCAGCTTGACAGCTGGCTCCTACAATGAGCAGTTCTTC. The V call is TRBV5-1, the J call TRBJ2-1, with D uncertain. This CDR3 contains 15 residues. Germline V gene data show CDR1 as SGHRS and CDR2 as YFSETQ. V was pared by 1 base and J by 0 bases, with 8 bases between.

The chain combines TRBV30 with TRBJ1-2; no definite D call. Germline CDR1 and CDR2: GTSNPN and SVGIG (reference sequence). The CDR3 loop spans 13 amino acids. Between the trimmed V and J ends, which lost 4 bases and 6 bases, there was a span of 15 bases. CDR3 region: CAWTERHFNGYTF. The CDR3 DNA reads TGTGCCTGGACCGAACGGCATTTTAATGGCTACACCTTC. Together with reference TRBV30 and TRBJ1-2, the CDR3 gives the full variable domain: SQTIHQWPATLVQPVGSPLSLECTVEGTSNPNLYWYRQAAGRGLQLLFYSVGIGQISSEVPQNLSASRPQDRQFILSSKKLLLSDSGFYLCAWTERHFNGYTFGSGTRLTVV.

The CDR3 reads CASSPRRDRVNSPLHF. The CDR3 DNA reads TGTGCCAGCTCACCAAGAAGGGACAGGGTGAATTCACCCCTCCACTTT. This chain connects TRBV18 to TRBJ1-6, with 9 nucleotides matching TRBD1. Trimming removed 2 bases from V and 7 bases from J; junction bases left unmatched: 6. Germline CDR1 is KGHSH and CDR2 is LQKENI. The CDR3 consists of 16 residues. The variable domain in full, with the rest retrieved from reference TRBV18 and TRBJ1-6, is NAGVMQNPRHLVRRRGQEARLRCSPMKGHSHVYWYRQLPEEGLKFMVYLQKENIIDESGMPKERFSAEFPKEGPSILRIQQVVRGDSAAYFCASSPRRDRVNSPLHFGNGTRLTVT.

The chain has TRBV18 and TRBJ1-5, with TRBD1 matching 9 bases. Germline V gives CDR1 KGHSH, CDR2 LQKENI. There are 16 residues in the CDR3. J lost 5 bases, V lost 0 bases, and 5 bases had no gene match. The chain's CDR3 is CASSPPGDRAYQPQHF. In DNA form, the CDR3 reads TGTGCCAGCTCACCACCGGGGGACAGGGCATATCAGCCCCAGCATTTT.

The genes are TRBV4-3 and TRBJ1-1; no firm D call. The CDR3 spans 15 residues. V shed 0 bases and J shed 10 bases, with 18 bases lying between them. Germline loops: CDR1 LGHNA, CDR2 YSLEER. The CDR3 DNA reads as TGCGCCAGCAGCCAAGATGTGCGATCCACAGCCTCAGCTTTCTTT. Its translation: CASSQDVRSTASAFF.

The V and J genes are TRBV2 and TRBJ1-1, with D possibly TRBD1 on 6 matching bases. Trimming took 8 bases from V and 1 from J, leaving 11 bases between them. This CDR3 region has 13 residues. CDR1 is SNHLY, CDR2 FYNNEI, per germline. In DNA form, the CDR3 reads TGTGCCAGCGAATCACAGGGGAACACTGAAGCTTTCTTT. Protein sequence: CASESQGNTEAFF.

The V gene is TRBV19, the J gene TRBJ2-7; unclear D gene. V lost 5 bases and J lost 6, with 23 bases in between. This CDR3 comprises 16 residues. Per germline, CDR1 LNHDA and CDR2 SQIVND (reference sequence). CDR3 sequence reads: CASSFRDPWGQFEQYF. The CDR3 bases are TGTGCCAGTAGTTTTCGAGACCCGTGGGGTCAGTTCGAGCAGTACTTC.

V usage is TRBV7-2 and J usage is TRBJ1-5; D ambiguous. Trimming took 4 bases from V and 0 from J, leaving 7 bases between them. This CDR3 spans 14 amino acids. From germline, CDR1 is SGHTA and CDR2 FQGNSA. The CDR3 bases are TGTGCCAGCAGCTCGGCCGGTAGCAATCAGCCCCAGCATTTT. It yields the protein CASSSAGSNQPQHF.

The chain is built from TRBV4-1 and TRBJ2-5; 7 bases agree with TRBD2. Germline V lookup: CDR1 MGHRA, CDR2 YSYEKL. The CDR3 contains 17 residues. V shed 1 base, J shed 7 bases, and the junction held 15 bases outside the gene matches. The CDR3 DNA is TGCGCCAGCAGCCAAGGGGGTTTAGGTCCCGGGAGGCGGACCCAGTACTTC. Translated: CASSQGGLGPGRRTQYF.

The genes are TRBV27 and TRBJ2-1; 8 bases are shared with TRBD2. Trimming cost V 11 bases and J 4 bases; bases outside gene matches: 34. Germline V CDR1 and CDR2: MNHEY, SMNVEV (reference sequence). This CDR3 region has 22 residues. The CDR3 DNA sequence: TGTGCCTCATCAACGGGGAACAGAGTCGGGACTAGATCCCCCCTGTTTTACAATGAGCAGTTCTTC. Residues: CASSTGNRVGTRSPLFYNEQFF.

The rearrangement uses TRBV6-1 and TRBJ1-5; D not resolved. V dropped 2 bases and J dropped 4 bases, with 15 bases sitting between them. This CDR3 contains 16 residues. The germline V gene has CDR1 MNHNS and CDR2 SASEGT. CDR3 sequence (DNA): TGTGCCAGCAGTGAAAGACCCCCTCTGGGGAATCAGCCCCAGCATTTT. Protein: CASSERPPLGNQPQHF.

This chain connects TRBV5-4 to TRBJ2-7, with 7 bases aligning to TRBD2. CDR1 is SGHNT and CDR2 is YYREEE in the germline V gene (reference sequence). The CDR3 runs to 14 residues. Germline trimming cut 5 bases from V and 3 bases from J; bases unmatched to any gene: 8. The CDR3 bases are TGTGCCAGCAGGGGGGGGGTCGGAGGCTACGAGCAGTACTTC. Its protein is CASRGGVGGYEQYF.

The gene calls are TRBV7-3 and TRBJ2-2; unclear D gene. The CDR3 length is 14 residues. V lost 4 bases, J lost 3 bases, and 9 bases lay in between. Germline assignment: CDR1 SGHTA and CDR2 FQGTGA. Here the CDR3 reads CASSSRRDTGELFF. CDR3 nucleotide sequence: TGTGCCAGCAGCTCGAGGCGTGACACCGGGGAGCTGTTTTTT.

The chain is built from TRBV19 and TRBJ1-1; TRBD1 is a possible D gene (6 bases). CDR1 and CDR2 from the germline V gene are LNHDA and SQIVND (reference sequence). V lost 5 bases, J lost 8 bases, and 21 bases lay in between. The CDR3 sequence is 15 residues long. This CDR3 is CASSGMTGVDSEAFF. CDR3 in DNA: TGTGCCAGTAGTGGGATGACAGGAGTTGATTCGGAAGCTTTCTTT.

The chain is built from TRBV5-4 and TRBJ1-2; D is unclear. Germline lookup yields CDR1 SGHNT and CDR2 YYREEE (reference sequence). This CDR3 is built from 14 residues. The germline V and J ends were trimmed by 7 bases and 5 bases, with 18 bases remaining between them. CDR3: CASRLTGGRYGYTF. In nucleotides, the CDR3 is TGTGCCAGCCGTCTCACGGGCGGCAGGTATGGCTACACCTTC.

The count of this clone is one. The rearrangement joins TRBV5-1 to TRBJ1-4; a weak D match, TRBD1 (5 bases). Trimming cost V 4 bases and J 5 bases, with 12 bases left between them. CDR1 and CDR2 (germline): SGHRS, YFSETQ. This CDR3 spans 14 amino acids. CDR3 in DNA: TGCGCCAGCAGCCCGGACGAGGGGAATGAAAAACTGTTTTTT. Translating it yields CASSPDEGNEKLFF.

J is TRBJ2-5 and V is TRBV7-9, with 10 bases lining up with TRBD1. This CDR3 region has 16 residues. The V gene's germline CDR1 is SEHNR and CDR2 FQNEAQ (reference sequence). V gave up 1 base and J gave up 3 bases; unmatched junction bases: 5. CDR3 loop: CASSLGKGQGKETQYF. CDR3 DNA: TGTGCCAGCAGCTTAGGAAAGGGACAGGGGAAAGAGACCCAGTACTTC.